What follows describes a single TCR beta chain. This table comes from immunoSEQ multiplex PCR, and its TCRdb copy is limited to in-frame clones, with some not included. This repertoire shows 250,000 or so clones, about 84% found once; its top ten account for around 2.1%. This record comes from a study of blood T cell repertoires in COVID-19. The specimen was PBMCs or T cells enriched from blood (not recorded which). The source is a woman aged 45 to 65 who had recovered from COVID-19.

The CDR3, as DNA: TGTGCCAGCAGCTCGACAGTCCAAGAGACCCAGTACTTC. It specifies CASSSTVQETQYF. The genes are TRBV3-1 (or the pseudogene TRBV3-2) and TRBJ2-5; perhaps TRBD1 as D (5 bases). The CDR3 loop spans 13 amino acids. Germline CDR1 LGHDT, CDR2 YNNKEL (reference sequence). V dropped 5 bases and J dropped 1 base, with 8 bases sitting between them.